This T cell receptor (beta chain) was identified during a study of vaccination effects on CD4 cells after COVID-19. Worth noting for this clone: The antigen remains undetermined.

Germline CDR1 is LNHDA and CDR2 is SQIVND (reference sequence). The CDR3 has 14 amino acids. With V trimmed by 9 bases and J by 5 bases, 9 bases remained unmatched. This table comes from immunoSEQ multiplex PCR, and its TCRdb copy is limited to in-frame clones, with some not included. The profile shows 60,000 to 65,000 clones, about 71% of them singletons. Ahead of sequencing, the ViraFEST assay grew antigen-specific CD4+ T cells using viral peptide pools. Having been cultured for roughly 10 days, the cells underwent CD4+ T cell isolation. None of these healthy vaccinees had been infected with SARS-CoV-2 before vaccination. A density of approximately 2.2 million PBMC per well was used; these cells were cultured with approximately 10 IU/ml IL-2 and roughly 10 ug/ml peptides. It was on days 3 and 7 that half the medium was replaced with IL-2 medium.

The receptor comes from a human donor who received a COVID-19 vaccine. The V and J genes are TRBV19 and TRBJ1-5, with 8 bases fitting TRBD1. This specimen was CD4+ T cells from PBMCs cultured with HCoV-OC43 spike peptides, taken before COVID-19 vaccination. Subset: HCoV-OC43 spike overlapping peptide pool stimulation. As DNA, the CDR3 is TGTGCCAGATTAAGCCAGGGGGCAGATCAGCCCCAGCATTTT. Residues: CARLSQGADQPQHF.